A single sample is the source of the 28 T cell receptor beta chains below, sequenced in a study of radiation and T cells in renal cell carcinoma. This table comes from immunoSEQ multiplex PCR, and its TCRdb copy is limited to in-frame clones, with some not included. Among about 150,000 clones listed, around 88% were seen once. Time point in this sample: blood 4 weeks post-SBRT, at nephrectomy. Treatment described: 15 Gy SBRT to primary tumor, nephrectomy 4 weeks later. The sequencing here drew on blood, taken from a patient whose treatment included radiotherapy and nephrectomy. Receptor source: a woman aged 50 to 60 with renal cell carcinoma.

This clone was seen just once. The V and J genes are TRBV7-2 and TRBJ2-3; the D gene could be TRBD1 or TRBD2 (5 bases each). Germline-derived CDR1 and CDR2 are SGHTA and FQGNSA. Trimming shortened V by 5 bases and J by 1 base, and 16 bases separated the two germline ends. The length of the CDR3 is 16 residues. The CDR3 DNA reads TGTGCCAGCAGCCCCTCATCAGGGACGGGCACAGATACGCAGTATTTT. Protein product: CASSPSSGTGTDTQYF.

This sequence joins TRBV20-1 and TRBJ2-7, with D tentatively TRBD1 or TRBD2 (5 bases each). Trimming stripped 5 bases from V and 4 bases from J, with 9 bases between. This CDR3 is built from 11 residues. Per germline, CDR1 DFQATT and CDR2 SNEGSKA (reference sequence). CDR3 nucleotides: TGCAGTGCTCCAGGGAGATACGAGCAGTACTTC. This codes for CSAPGRYEQYF.

The chain combines TRBV25-1 with TRBJ2-7, with 9 positions matching TRBD1. This CDR3 has 15 amino acids. With V trimmed by 1 base and J by 7 bases, 8 bases remained unmatched. Germline values: CDR1 MGHDK, CDR2 SYGVNS. The CDR3 DNA sequence: TGTGCCAGCAGTGAATTCCAGTGGGACAGGGCAGAGCAGTACTTC. Translated, it gives CASSEFQWDRAEQYF.

The CDR3 region has the DNA TGTGCCAGCAGTTTAGTGCTAGAGACCTACGAGCAGTACTTC. Translated: CASSLVLETYEQYF. This chain connects TRBV28 to TRBJ2-7; D not resolved. This CDR3 has 14 residues. Germline V lookup: CDR1 MDHEN, CDR2 SYDVKM. The germline V and J ends were trimmed by 2 bases and 2 bases, with 10 bases remaining between them.

This clone is a singleton in its sample. V is TRBV6-5 and J is TRBJ2-7; 10 nucleotides match TRBD1. Germline V gives CDR1 MNHEY, CDR2 SVGAGI. CDR3 length equals 15 residues. V dropped 6 bases and J dropped 3; count of bases not matched to a gene: 8. The CDR3 loop is CASSPGTGVVYEQYF. The CDR3 bases are TGTGCCAGCAGCCCCGGGACAGGGGTCGTCTACGAGCAGTACTTC.

The CDR3 loop is CASSLNTGFGTEAFF. The CDR3 nucleotides are TGCGCCAGCAGCTTAAACACAGGGTTCGGCACTGAAGCTTTCTTT. This sequence joins TRBV5-1 and TRBJ1-1; D perhaps matches TRBD1 (6 bases). Per germline, CDR1 SGHRS and CDR2 YFSETQ. V was shortened by 2 bases and J by 4 bases, with 15 bases between the two germline ends. CDR3 length: 15 residues.

The CDR3 bases are TGTGCCAGCAGCTGGGGACAGATGAACACTGAAGCTTTCTTT. Translating it yields CASSWGQMNTEAFF. The rearrangement joins TRBV5-6 to TRBJ1-1; 7 nucleotides line up with TRBD1. The CDR3 has 14 amino acids. The ends lost 3 bases at V and 0 bases at J; junction bases unmatched: 2. Germline assignment: CDR1 SGHDT and CDR2 YYEEEE.

CDR3 DNA sequence: TGTGCCAGCAGTTTCGGGGACGCAGGGAAGACTGAAGCTTTCTTT. It yields the protein CASSFGDAGKTEAFF. The rearrangement uses TRBV28 and TRBJ1-1, with a weak D call TRBD1 (5 bases). V was shortened by 3 bases and J by 5 bases, with 16 bases between the two germline ends. The CDR3 loop spans 15 amino acids. CDR1 is MDHEN, CDR2 SYDVKM, per germline.

This clone was seen more than once but under ten times. The chain joins TRBV19 to TRBJ1-5; D remains ambiguous. CDR3 length equals 14 residues. Trimming removed 10 bases from V and 2 bases from J, with 15 bases in between. Germline assignment: CDR1 LNHDA and CDR2 SQIVND (reference sequence). CDR3 residues: CATRAGRGNQPQHF. CDR3 coding DNA: TGTGCCACCCGGGCGGGTCGAGGCAATCAGCCCCAGCATTTT.

The chain has TRBV11-2 and TRBJ1-6; no clear D. The CDR3 totals 14 residues. CDR1 is SGHAT and CDR2 is FQNNGV in the germline V gene. Trimming pared 4 bases from V and 6 bases from J, leaving 10 bases between. In DNA, the CDR3 is TGTGCCAGCAGCTGGAATGCCTTTAATTCACCCCTCCACTTT. Protein product: CASSWNAFNSPLHF.

The chain employs TRBV5-1 and TRBJ1-4; no firm D call. V was clipped by 0 bases and J by 7 bases, with 16 bases between them. The CDR3 consists of 16 residues. Germline V gene sequence: CDR1 SGHRS, CDR2 YFSETQ. In DNA form, the CDR3 reads TGCGCCAGCAGCTTGGATCGGTTGGCAGCTTTTGAAAAACTGTTTTTT. Encoded protein: CASSLDRLAAFEKLFF.

This chain joins TRBV9 and TRBJ1-5; 7 bases are a match to TRBD1. V gave up 3 bases and J gave up 6 bases; unmatched junction bases: 9. Germline-derived CDR1 and CDR2 are SGDLS and YYNGEE. The CDR3 spans 15 residues. CDR3 sequence: CASSEGRGLGQPQHF. The CDR3 bases are TGTGCCAGCAGCGAAGGAAGGGGGCTCGGTCAGCCCCAGCATTTT.

The chain recombines TRBV27 with TRBJ1-2, with 8 positions matching TRBD1. The V gene's germline CDR1 is MNHEY and CDR2 SMNVEV (reference sequence). The V gene end was trimmed by 7 bases and the J gene end by 5 bases; junction bases not matched to a gene: 6. The CDR3 totals 13 residues. This chain's CDR3 is CASTPGGGYGYTF. As DNA, the CDR3 is TGTGCCAGCACGCCAGGGGGCGGGTATGGCTACACCTTC.

This clone was observed once. The chain combines TRBV6-1 with TRBJ2-7, with D perhaps matching TRBD1 or TRBD2 (6 bases each). This CDR3 is 13 amino acids long. Trimming left V 5 bases short and J 2 bases short, with 10 bases between. The germline CDR1 and CDR2 sequences are MNHNS and SASEGT. The CDR3: CASSRRGAYEQYF. In DNA, the CDR3 is TGTGCCAGCAGTCGTAGGGGGGCCTACGAGCAGTACTTC.

The chain is built from TRBV9 and TRBJ1-6; 11 nucleotides align to TRBD1. The CDR3 sequence is 16 residues long. CDR1 is SGDLS and CDR2 is YYNGEE in the germline V gene. After removal of 5 bases from V and 8 bases from J, the junction contained 9 bases not matched to a gene. In DNA form, the CDR3 reads TGTGCCAGCAGTCGCGGACAGGGGGCTATCGATTCACCCCTCCACTTT. Protein sequence: CASSRGQGAIDSPLHF.

The J gene is TRBJ1-3, the V gene TRBV7-9; the D is unclear. The CDR3 is 15 residues long. CDR1 SEHNR and CDR2 FQNEAQ come from the germline V gene (reference sequence). Trimming cost V 3 bases and J 0 bases, with 9 bases left between them. As DNA, the CDR3 is TGTGCCAGCAGCTTGAACGGGGACTCTGGAAACACCATATATTTT. Residues: CASSLNGDSGNTIYF.

This clone appeared once. The chain uses TRBV28 and TRBJ1-5; D call uncertain. CDR3 length equals 15 residues. Germline CDR1 MDHEN, CDR2 SYDVKM. V lost 6 bases, J lost 2 bases, and 14 bases lay in between. This chain's CDR3 is CASSPTIGGNQPQHF. The CDR3 DNA follows: TGTGCCAGCAGCCCCACCATAGGCGGCAATCAGCCCCAGCATTTT.

The table lists this clone with a few counts. The rearrangement uses TRBV9 and TRBJ1-6; possible D gene TRBD1, 6 bases. V lost 0 bases and J 7 bases, leaving 11 bases between the germline ends. The CDR3 is 15 amino acids. Germline CDR1 reads SGDLS; CDR2 reads YYNGEE. CDR3 sequence reads: CASSVDQGSNSPLHF. The CDR3, as DNA: TGTGCCAGCAGCGTAGATCAGGGGAGCAATTCACCCCTCCACTTT.

CDR3 sequence: CAIQSGQLLTEAFF. In DNA form, the CDR3 reads TGTGCCATCCAAAGCGGACAGCTCCTGACTGAAGCTTTCTTT. The chain joins TRBV2 to TRBJ1-1, with D tentatively TRBD1 (6 bases). Germline CDR1 and CDR2: SNHLY and FYNNEI. The V and J ends lost 10 bases and 5 bases respectively, with 20 bases between them. This CDR3 has 14 amino acids.

CDR3 sequence: CASSSDTPYEQYF. DNA for the CDR3: TGTGCCAGCAGCTCGGATACCCCCTACGAGCAGTACTTC. The genes are TRBV7-2 and TRBJ2-7; D is unclear. This CDR3 region has 13 residues. V was trimmed by 4 bases and J by 2 bases, leaving 9 bases between them. The V gene's germline CDR1 is SGHTA and CDR2 FQGNSA.

The V gene is TRBV7-2, the J gene TRBJ1-5; D perhaps matches TRBD1 (6 bases). In germline, CDR1 is SGHTA, CDR2 FQGNSA. Trimming took off 3 bases at V and 1 base at J, with 10 bases between the two ends. This CDR3 comprises 15 residues. CDR3 in DNA: TGTGCCAGCAGCTTCAGGGGTGCAAGCAATCAGCCCCAGCATTTT. It codes for CASSFRGASNQPQHF.

The rearrangement links TRBV7-2 to TRBJ2-7; 8 bases line up with TRBD2. Germline lookup yields CDR1 SGHTA and CDR2 FQGNSA. The CDR3 runs 16 residues. V lost 1 base and J lost 0; bases outside the gene matches: 5. Here the CDR3 DNA reads TGTGCCAGCAGCTTAGAGAAGCGGGGGATCTCCTACGAGCAGTACTTC. As protein: CASSLEKRGISYEQYF.

The V and J genes are TRBV7-2 and TRBJ2-5; no reliable D call. The germline V gene encodes CDR1 SGHTA and CDR2 FQGNSA. V was clipped by 2 bases and J by 6 bases, with 10 bases between them. This CDR3 has 13 amino acids. The CDR3 DNA sequence: TGTGCCAGCAGCTTAACGACGGTCCAGACCCAGTACTTC. Amino acid sequence: CASSLTTVQTQYF.

The chain is built from TRBV9 and TRBJ2-5, with 9 positions matching TRBD1. Germline V gene lookup returns CDR1 SGDLS and CDR2 YYNGEE. The CDR3 loop spans 15 amino acids. V dropped 2 bases and J dropped 2; count of bases not matched to a gene: 4. The CDR3 is CASSVGTGRQETQYF. The CDR3 nucleotides read TGTGCCAGCAGCGTCGGGACAGGGCGGCAAGAGACCCAGTACTTC.

The chain links TRBV7-2 to TRBJ1-2; D not certain. From germline, CDR1 is SGHTA and CDR2 FQGNSA. V lost 1 base and J 3 bases, leaving 6 bases between the germline ends. The CDR3 is 13 residues long. The chain's CDR3 is CASSLEGDYGYTF. The CDR3 nucleotides are TGTGCCAGCAGCTTAGAGGGAGACTATGGCTACACCTTC.

This chain connects TRBV4-3 to TRBJ2-5; D not certain. Trimming stripped 4 bases from V and 0 bases from J, with 15 bases between. CDR3 length: 16 amino acids. Per the germline V gene, CDR1 is LGHNA and CDR2 is YSLEER. CDR3 DNA sequence: TGCGCCAGCAGCCCACAGTGGGTATCTGACCAAGAGACCCAGTACTTC. It codes for CASSPQWVSDQETQYF.

The chain employs TRBV30 and TRBJ2-3; 7 bases match TRBD1. J lost 0 bases, V lost 3 bases, and 12 bases had no gene match. Germline V CDR1 and CDR2: GTSNPN, SVGIG (reference sequence). The CDR3 is 17 amino acids. CDR3 loop: CAWRANRGQPSTDTQYF. The CDR3 DNA reads as TGTGCCTGGAGGGCAAATAGGGGACAGCCAAGCACAGATACGCAGTATTTT.

The chain uses TRBV18 and TRBJ2-3; TRBD1 might be the D (6 bases). The CDR3 sequence is 17 residues long. V dropped 1 base and J dropped 2 bases, with 16 bases sitting between them. CDR1 and CDR2 (germline): KGHSH, LQKENI. CDR3 region: CASSPRQGQDFTDTQYF. The DNA of the CDR3 is TGTGCCAGCTCACCACGGCAGGGGCAGGACTTCACAGATACGCAGTATTTT.